This T cell receptor beta chain stems from a study of technical replicates of blood from a few donors. Trimming took 3 bases from V and 2 from J; bases not matched to a gene: 13. Germline CDR1 reads GTSNPN; CDR2 reads SVGIG (reference sequence). CDR3 size: 17 residues. The assay was immunoSEQ multiplex PCR, and TCRdb's table has in-frame clones only and misses some. The sample includes around 93,000 clones, about 94% of them seen just once. The sequence was collected from a human donor in good health. Sequences were obtained from T cells isolated from PBMCs. The chain recombines TRBV30 with TRBJ1-5, with 7 bases matching TRBD1. The CDR3 loop reads CAWRPRQGNFGNQPQHF. CDR3 nucleotide sequence: TGTGCCTGGAGACCTAGACAGGGAAATTTCGGCAATCAGCCCCAGCATTTT.